Described below is a single T cell receptor (beta chain) sequence and its context. Antigen specificity is unknown. Trimming at V came to 4 bases and at J to 2 bases, leaving 19 bases not matched to a gene. This CDR3 has 20 amino acids. Germline CDR1 and CDR2: SGHRS and YFSETQ. The data were taken from a study of cytomegalovirus exposure and HLA in healthy donors. Findings and limits, study-wide: That first-cohort TCR clusters tended to co-occur in the roughly 120 validation repertoires was found in a later analysis.

The assay was immunoSEQ multiplex PCR, and TCRdb's table has in-frame clones only and misses some. The sample has approximately 150,000 clones, approximately 88% seen once; the top ten hold around 3.4%. The V and J genes are TRBV5-1 and TRBJ1-1; 11 bases fit TRBD1. The receptor's source is a woman between 18 and 30 years old in good health and CMV-seropositive. The sequenced sample was PBMCs. As DNA, the CDR3 is TGCGCCAGCAGCAGTGGGACAGGGGGAACCTTAGGTACCTTAAACACTGAAGCTTTCTTT. Its translation is CASSSGTGGTLGTLNTEAFF.